Below, 32 T cell receptor beta chains from the same sample are listed, as sequenced in a study of T cell repertoires in cytomegalovirus infection. MiXCR was run by TCRdb on the reads, yielding one entry per CDR3 protein. The data hold 680,000 or so distinct CDR3 sequences, with under 40% observed a single time. Input material: PBMCs. Receptor source: a human donor in good health (CMV status not recorded). Some clones in this sample may be carry-over from other donors' samples.

The V gene is TRBV12-3 or TRBV12-4, the J gene TRBJ2-3; TRBD1 might be the D (6 bases). This CDR3 is 17 amino acids long. The V gene lost 3 bases and the J gene lost 0 bases, with 16 bases spanning the gap. The CDR3 sequence is CASSFPRDTPSTDTQYF. The CDR3 DNA reads TGTGCCAGCAGTTTTCCCCGGGACACTCCCAGCACAGATACGCAGTATTTT.

The V call is TRBV7-8, the J call TRBJ1-2; 7 bases map to TRBD1. The CDR3 sequence is 13 residues long. Per germline, CDR1 SGHVS and CDR2 FQNEAQ. V lost 2 bases and J lost 6; bases outside the gene matches: 3. CDR3 nucleotides: TGTGCCAGCAGCTTAAAAAGGGGGCATGGCTACACCTTC. Residues: CASSLKRGHGYTF.

Worth noting for this clonotype: One junction end disagrees with the germline gene, perhaps due to a read error. J is TRBJ2-2 and V is TRBV11-2; TRBD2 is a possible D gene (5 bases). Per germline, CDR1 SGHAT and CDR2 FQNNGV. This CDR3 spans 14 amino acids. CDR3 region: CASSLDQWAGELFW. The CDR3, as DNA: TGTGCCAGCAGCTTAGATCAGTGGGCCGGGGAGCTGTTTTGG.

This clonotype appeared a single time. It may be a read error: a sequence one base away is much more abundant. The chain employs TRBV7-2 and TRBJ2-3, with 9 bases identical to TRBD2. The CDR3 length is 16 residues. Germline CDR1 reads SGHTA; CDR2 reads FQGNSA. CDR3 loop: CASSGGTSGLTDTPYF. The CDR3 nucleotides are TGTGCCAGCAGCGGTGGTACTAGCGGGCTCACAGATACGCCGTATTTT.

V gene TRBV7-9 combines with J gene TRBJ2-2; D is ambiguous. Trimming left V 5 bases short and J 0 bases short, with 16 bases between. The CDR3 totals 17 residues. From germline, CDR1 is SEHNR and CDR2 FQNEAQ (reference sequence). CDR3 residues: CASSHPPASPNTGELFF. The CDR3 region has the DNA TGTGCCAGCAGCCATCCACCAGCGTCTCCGAACACCGGGGAGCTGTTTTTT.

This rearrangement joins TRBV27 to TRBJ1-2, with D unresolved. V was clipped by 3 bases and J by 1 base, with 9 bases between them. Per germline, CDR1 MNHEY and CDR2 SMNVEV (reference sequence). The CDR3 is 14 amino acids. The CDR3 coding sequence is TGTGCCAGCAGTTTCTCTCGGATTAACTATGGCTACACCTTC. Translation: CASSFSRINYGYTF.

This clonotype was picked up a small number of times. This chain joins TRBV10-3 and TRBJ2-1; 13 bases are shared with TRBD2. Germline lookup yields CDR1 ENHRY and CDR2 SYGVKD. V shed 4 bases and J 7 bases; nucleotides not matched to a gene: 4. The length of the CDR3 is 15 residues. The CDR3 spells CAISGTSGSQNEQFF. CDR3 nucleotide sequence: TGTGCCATCAGTGGGACTAGCGGGAGCCAAAATGAGCAGTTCTTC.

This chain connects TRBV12-5 to TRBJ2-5; weak D call: TRBD2 (6 bases). V gave up 7 bases and J gave up 1 base, with 13 bases separating them. This CDR3 contains 14 residues. The V gene's germline CDR1 is LGHNT and CDR2 FRNRAP. CDR3 loop: CASAGGGGQETQYF. Here the CDR3 DNA reads TGTGCTAGTGCCGGGGGTGGGGGCCAAGAGACCCAGTACTTC.

Remarks on this clonotype: A read error is possible here, since a much larger clone lies one base away. The gene calls are TRBV12-3 or TRBV12-4 and TRBJ1-3, with D perhaps matching TRBD1 (6 bases). The CDR3 extends over 14 amino acids. DNA for the CDR3: TGTGCCAGCAGTTTCCCAGGGGCTGGAGACACCATATATTTT. It encodes CASSFPGAGDTIYF.

The J gene is TRBJ2-7, the V gene TRBV7-9; 9 bases are shared with TRBD1. V trimming: 5 bases; J trimming: 5 bases; junction bases outside the gene matches: 13. Germline V gives CDR1 SEHNR, CDR2 FQNEAQ (reference sequence). This CDR3 region has 16 residues. The CDR3 region has the DNA TGTGCCAGCAGCCTACCCTCGGGGACAGGGCCCCACGAGCAGTACTTC. It translates to CASSLPSGTGPHEQYF.

This sequence joins TRBV6-5 and TRBJ2-4; D is possibly TRBD1 (6 bases). The ends were cut back, 6 bases at V and 0 bases at J, with 12 bases in the middle. The CDR3 has 15 amino acids. From germline, CDR1 is MNHEY and CDR2 SVGAGI. The CDR3 loop is CASSSTGSAKNIQYF. CDR3 DNA: TGTGCCAGCAGCTCTACAGGGTCAGCCAAAAACATTCAGTACTTC.

The CDR3 bases are TGTGCCAGCAGTTTCCCGACTAGCGGAGTTGGCACCGGGGAGCTGTTTTTT. Translated: CASSFPTSGVGTGELFF. The chain uses TRBV12-3 or TRBV12-4 and TRBJ2-2; 9 positions agree with TRBD2. The CDR3 consists of 17 residues. J was trimmed by 4 bases and V by 3 bases; bases with no gene match: 9.

This clonotype has only a few counts. V usage is TRBV28 and J usage is TRBJ1-2, with TRBD1 matching 8 bases. The CDR3 length is 17 residues. J gave up 5 bases and V 6 bases, and 17 bases lay outside the gene matches. CDR1 MDHEN and CDR2 SYDVKM come from the germline V gene. The CDR3 region is CASSRSGTGSLGYGYTF. DNA for the CDR3: TGTGCCAGCAGCAGATCGGGGACAGGTTCTTTAGGGTATGGCTACACCTTC.

The chain uses TRBV28 and TRBJ2-7, with a tentative D call TRBD2 (8 bases). Per the germline V gene, CDR1 is MDHEN and CDR2 is SYDVKM. The V and J ends lost 6 bases and 4 bases respectively, with 19 bases between them. The length of the CDR3 is 15 residues. The CDR3 nucleotides are TGTGCCAGCAGCTCCGCGGGGGGACAGACATACGAGCAGTACTTC. Amino acids: CASSSAGGQTYEQYF. The full variable domain, rest sourced from reference TRBV28 and TRBJ2-7, is DVKVTQSSRYLVKRTGEKVFLECVQDMDHENMFWYRQDPGLGLRLIYFSYDVKMKEKGDIPEGYSVSREKKERFSLILESASTNQTSMYLCASSSAGGQTYEQYFGPGTRLTVT.

This rearrangement joins TRBV6-2 or TRBV6-3 to TRBJ2-5; no reliable D call. This CDR3 contains 14 residues. Per germline, CDR1 MNHEY and CDR2 SVGEGT. V lost 7 bases and J 3 bases, leaving 15 bases between the germline ends. The CDR3: CASTSLYREETQYF. For the CDR3, the DNA is TGTGCCAGCACATCTCTATACAGAGAAGAGACCCAGTACTTC.

This clonotype was counted between two and nine times. The chain carries TRBV5-1 and TRBJ1-1, with D unclear. This CDR3 has 13 amino acids. Trimming pared 0 bases from V and 5 bases from J, leaving 8 bases between. Per the germline V gene, CDR1 is SGHRS and CDR2 is YFSETQ. The CDR3 DNA follows: TGCGCCAGCAGCTTGGATTTGAGGACTGAAGCTTTCTTT. Protein product: CASSLDLRTEAFF.

This clonotype turned up a few times. The chain employs TRBV28 and TRBJ2-1; D possibly corresponds to TRBD2 (5 bases). The CDR3 has 15 residues. Germline V gene lookup returns CDR1 MDHEN and CDR2 SYDVKM. V lost 7 bases, J lost 3 bases, and 16 bases lay in between. CDR3 protein: CASTLARASYNEQFF. CDR3 bases: TGTGCCAGCACCTTGGCGCGGGCGAGCTACAATGAGCAGTTCTTC. The complete variable domain, with remaining parts taken from reference TRBV28 and TRBJ2-1, reads DVKVTQSSRYLVKRTGEKVFLECVQDMDHENMFWYRQDPGLGLRLIYFSYDVKMKEKGDIPEGYSVSREKKERFSLILESASTNQTSMYLCASTLARASYNEQFFGPGTRLTVL.

The genes are TRBV27 and TRBJ2-3; TRBD1 is a possible D gene (5 bases). Between the trimmed V and J ends, which lost 3 bases and 6 bases, there was a span of 13 bases. CDR3 size: 14 residues. CDR1 is MNHEY, CDR2 SMNVEV, per germline (reference sequence). The CDR3 reads CASSLGLQADTQYF. The CDR3 DNA sequence: TGTGCCAGCAGTTTGGGCTTACAGGCGGATACGCAGTATTTT.

This clonotype was observed a handful of times. The chain couples TRBV7-2 to TRBJ2-4; TRBD1 or TRBD2 may be the D gene (5 bases each). The CDR3 totals 15 residues. Trimming took 10 bases from V and 0 from J, leaving 16 bases between them. CDR1 SGHTA and CDR2 FQGNSA come from the germline V gene. CDR3 nucleotide sequence: TGTGCCACCTCAGCCGGTGGGGGAGCCAAAAACATTCAGTACTTC. Amino acids: CATSAGGGAKNIQYF.

This clonotype was found many times. This chain connects TRBV7-9 to TRBJ2-3; possibly TRBD2 for D (5 bases). Germline-derived CDR1 and CDR2 are SEHNR and FQNEAQ (reference sequence). CDR3 size: 14 residues. V gave up 1 base and J gave up 6 bases, with 11 bases separating them. The CDR3 sequence is CASSLGTAGDTQYF. The DNA for the CDR3 is TGTGCCAGCAGCTTAGGGACTGCCGGCGATACGCAGTATTTT.

The chain uses TRBV29-1 and TRBJ2-2, with TRBD1 identical over 9 bases. Per germline, CDR1 SQVTM and CDR2 ANQGSEA. Germline trimming cut 6 bases from V and 0 bases from J; bases unmatched to any gene: 5. The CDR3 extends over 15 amino acids. This chain's CDR3 is CSVVGTGPNTGELFF. CDR3 sequence (DNA): TGCAGCGTCGTCGGGACAGGGCCGAACACCGGGGAGCTGTTTTTT.

This clonotype has more than one count but fewer than ten. Sequence at one end of the junction differs from germline and may be a read error. The chain combines TRBV12-3 or TRBV12-4 with TRBJ2-7; perhaps TRBD2 as D (6 bases). CDR3 length: 12 amino acids. As DNA, the CDR3 is TGTGCCAGCAGTTTAGTTGGGCGGGGACTGGACTTC. It is translated as CASSLVGRGLDF.

The V and J genes are TRBV6-6 and TRBJ2-1; TRBD2 matches at 8 bases. The CDR3 length is 16 residues. Germline trimming cut 2 bases from V and 10 bases from J; bases unmatched to any gene: 13. The germline gives CDR1 MNHNY, CDR2 SVGAGI (reference sequence). In nucleotides, the CDR3 is TGTGCCAGCAGTTACCCAATAGCGGGGACTGGCAGCGAGCAGTTCTTC. Its protein is CASSYPIAGTGSEQFF.

V and J are TRBV6-5 and TRBJ2-2, with 7 bases matching TRBD2. J was trimmed by 4 bases and V by 6 bases; bases with no gene match: 14. The CDR3 loop spans 17 amino acids. Germline V lookup: CDR1 MNHEY, CDR2 SVGAGI. The CDR3 spells CASSPGPAGYFTGELFF. As DNA, the CDR3 is TGTGCCAGCAGCCCCGGGCCAGCGGGATATTTCACCGGGGAGCTGTTTTTT.

Turning to this clonotype: The CDR3 carries no conserved terminal phenylalanine or tryptophan, so it likely arises from a read error. The rearrangement links TRBV27 to TRBJ2-7; D is perhaps TRBD2 (6 bases). V was trimmed by 1 base and J by 0 bases, leaving 10 bases between them. The V gene's germline CDR1 is MNHEY and CDR2 SMNVEV (reference sequence). The CDR3 runs 15 residues. In DNA, the CDR3 is TGTGCCAGCAGTTTATACGCGGGGAGCTCCTACGAGCAGTACTTA. It codes for CASSLYAGSSYEQYL.

The genes are TRBV7-6 and TRBJ1-2; the D gene is possibly TRBD1 (6 bases). From germline, CDR1 is SGHVS and CDR2 FNYEAQ. The CDR3 totals 16 residues. Trimming left V 5 bases short and J 2 bases short, with 18 bases between. The CDR3 loop reads CASSRTDRQLNYGYTF. Written as DNA, the CDR3 is TGTGCCAGCAGCCGAACAGACAGGCAACTAAACTATGGCTACACCTTC.

This clonotype has just a few counts. V gene TRBV7-2 combines with J gene TRBJ2-7; unclear D gene. This CDR3 spans 15 amino acids. Germline V lookup: CDR1 SGHTA, CDR2 FQGNSA. Between the trimmed V and J ends, which lost 2 bases and 3 bases, there was a span of 14 bases. This chain's CDR3 is CASSLNGPPYYEQYF. The CDR3 DNA reads as TGTGCCAGCAGCTTAAACGGGCCGCCTTACTACGAGCAGTACTTC.

The rearrangement links TRBV7-4 to TRBJ1-1, with a tentative D call TRBD1 (6 bases). The V end was cut by 5 bases, the J end by 2 bases, with 18 bases between. The CDR3 totals 16 residues. Looked up from germline, CDR1 is SGHVT and CDR2 is SQSDAQ. In DNA form, the CDR3 reads TGTGCCAGCAGCCCCGGGGGCCGACAGTTAAACACTGAAGCTTTCTTT. Translation: CASSPGGRQLNTEAFF.

The genes are TRBV29-1 and TRBJ2-7, with D tentatively TRBD1 (6 bases). Trimming shortened V by 7 bases and J by 2 bases, and 12 bases separated the two germline ends. The CDR3 sequence is 12 residues long. The germline CDR1 and CDR2 sequences are SQVTM and ANQGSEA. The CDR3 DNA reads TGCAGCGCCTCCGGGACACCCTACGAGCAGTACTTC. The encoded protein is CSASGTPYEQYF.

Of note for this clonotype: Compared with germline, one end of the junction differs, possibly owing to a read error. The chain joins TRBV4-1 to TRBJ2-7; TRBD1 is a possible D gene (5 bases). This CDR3 region has 15 residues. CDR1 is MGHRA and CDR2 is YSYEKL in the germline V gene. CDR3 residues: CASSQARVGPYEQSF. For the CDR3, the DNA is TGCGCCAGCAGCCAAGCCAGGGTAGGGCCCTACGAGCAGTCCTTC.

With regard to this clonotype: A single base separates this from a much larger clone, so it may be a read error. Since the CDR3 does not end with the conserved phenylalanine or tryptophan, this likely comes from a read error. The genes are TRBV20-1 and TRBJ2-7; TRBD1 matches 8 bases. Trimming at V came to 8 bases and at J to 2 bases, leaving 8 bases not matched to a gene. Germline V CDR1 and CDR2: DFQATT, SNEGSKA (reference sequence). This CDR3 contains 13 residues. The CDR3 DNA is TGCAGTATCCCGGGACAGGTTACCTACGAGCAGTACTTA. Translating it yields CSIPGQVTYEQYL.

The chain has TRBV7-8 and TRBJ2-7; D is ambiguous. V was shortened by 1 base and J by 1 base, with 11 bases between the two germline ends. Germline CDR1 and CDR2: SGHVS and FQNEAQ. The CDR3 length is 15 residues. Here the CDR3 reads CASSLGRVLSYEQYF. The CDR3 coding sequence is TGTGCCAGCAGCTTAGGAAGGGTCCTTTCCTACGAGCAGTACTTC.